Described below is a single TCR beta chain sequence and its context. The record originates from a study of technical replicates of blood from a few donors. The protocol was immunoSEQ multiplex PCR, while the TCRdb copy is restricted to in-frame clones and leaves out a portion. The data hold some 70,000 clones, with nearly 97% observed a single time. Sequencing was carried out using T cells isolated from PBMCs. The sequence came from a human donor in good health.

The chain's CDR3 is CASNPAGRGQHQPQHF. The DNA of the CDR3 is TGTGCCAGTAACCCTGCCGGCAGGGGGCAACATCAGCCCCAGCATTTT. V is TRBV19 and J is TRBJ1-5, with 8 positions matching TRBD1. The CDR3 is made up of 16 amino acids. Germline lookup yields CDR1 LNHDA and CDR2 SQIVND (reference sequence). With 7 bases clipped from V and 5 bases from J, the junction kept 13 bases outside the gene matches.